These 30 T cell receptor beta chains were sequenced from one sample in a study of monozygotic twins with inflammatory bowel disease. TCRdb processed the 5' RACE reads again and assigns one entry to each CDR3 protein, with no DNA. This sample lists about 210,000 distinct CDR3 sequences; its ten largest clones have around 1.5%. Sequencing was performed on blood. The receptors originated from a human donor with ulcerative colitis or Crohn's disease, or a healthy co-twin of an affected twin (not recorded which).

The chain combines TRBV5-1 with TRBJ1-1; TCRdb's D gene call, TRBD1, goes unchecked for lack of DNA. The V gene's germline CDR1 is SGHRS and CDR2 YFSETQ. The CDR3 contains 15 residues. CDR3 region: CASSLEDAWGTEAFF. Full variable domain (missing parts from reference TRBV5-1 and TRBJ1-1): KAGVTQTPRYLIKTRGQQVTLSCSPISGHRSVSWYQQTPGQGLQFLFEYFSETQRNKGNFPGRFSGRQFSNSRSEMNVSTLELGDSALYLCASSLEDAWGTEAFFGQGTRLTVV.

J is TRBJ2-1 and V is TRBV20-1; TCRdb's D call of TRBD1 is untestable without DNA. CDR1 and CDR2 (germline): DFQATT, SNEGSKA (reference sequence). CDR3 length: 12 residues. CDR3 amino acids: CSAPGARNEQFF.

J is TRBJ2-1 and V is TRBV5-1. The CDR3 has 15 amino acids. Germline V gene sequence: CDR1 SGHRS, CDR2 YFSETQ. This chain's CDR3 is CASSQGYTSYNEQFF.

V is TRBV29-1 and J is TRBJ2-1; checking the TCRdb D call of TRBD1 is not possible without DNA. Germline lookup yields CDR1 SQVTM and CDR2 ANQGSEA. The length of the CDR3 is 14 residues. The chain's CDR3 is CSARRQGLGGEQFF.

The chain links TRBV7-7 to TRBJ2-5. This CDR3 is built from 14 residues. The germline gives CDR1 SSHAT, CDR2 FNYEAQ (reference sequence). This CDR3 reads CASSLSGVQETQYF. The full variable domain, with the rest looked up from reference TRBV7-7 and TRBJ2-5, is GAGVSQSPRYKVTKRGQDVTLRCDPISSHATLYWYQQALGQGPEFLTYFNYEAQPDKSGLPSDRFSAERPEGSISTLTIQRTEQRDSAMYRCASSLSGVQETQYFGPGTRLLVL.

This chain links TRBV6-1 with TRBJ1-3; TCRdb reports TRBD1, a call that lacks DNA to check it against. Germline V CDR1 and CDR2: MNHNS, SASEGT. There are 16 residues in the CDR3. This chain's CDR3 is CASSPPVNQRGNTIYF.

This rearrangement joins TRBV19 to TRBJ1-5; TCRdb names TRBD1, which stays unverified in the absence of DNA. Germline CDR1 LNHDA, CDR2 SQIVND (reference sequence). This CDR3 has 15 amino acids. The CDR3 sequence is CASSSQGWGNQPQHF.

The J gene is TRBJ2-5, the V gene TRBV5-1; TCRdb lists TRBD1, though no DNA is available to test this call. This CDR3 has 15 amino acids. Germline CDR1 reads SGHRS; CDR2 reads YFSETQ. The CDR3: CASKSGGAALETQYF.

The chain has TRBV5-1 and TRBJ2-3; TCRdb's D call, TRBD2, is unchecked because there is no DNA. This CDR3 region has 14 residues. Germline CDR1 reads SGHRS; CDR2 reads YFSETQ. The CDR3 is CASSFGLAGATQYF.

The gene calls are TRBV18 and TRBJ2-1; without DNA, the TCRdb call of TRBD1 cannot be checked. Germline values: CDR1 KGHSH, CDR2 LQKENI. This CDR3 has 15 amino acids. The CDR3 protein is CASSRRTGVDNEQFF.

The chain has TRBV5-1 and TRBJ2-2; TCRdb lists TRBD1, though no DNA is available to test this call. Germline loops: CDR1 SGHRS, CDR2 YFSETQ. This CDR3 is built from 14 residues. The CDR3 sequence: CASRTGVDTGELFF.

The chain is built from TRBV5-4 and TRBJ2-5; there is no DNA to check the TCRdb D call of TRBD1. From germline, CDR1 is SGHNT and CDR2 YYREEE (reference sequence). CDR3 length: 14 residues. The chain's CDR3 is CASSSRDRGETQYF. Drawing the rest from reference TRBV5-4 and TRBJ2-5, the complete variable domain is ETGVTQSPTHLIKTRGQQVTLRCSSQSGHNTVSWYQQALGQGPQFIFQYYREEENGRGNFPPRFSGLQFPNYSSELNVNALELDDSALYLCASSSRDRGETQYFGPGTRLLVL.

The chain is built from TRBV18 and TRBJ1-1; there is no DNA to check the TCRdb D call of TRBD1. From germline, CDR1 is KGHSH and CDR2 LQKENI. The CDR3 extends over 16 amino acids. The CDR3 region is CASSPQEGRGQPEAFF. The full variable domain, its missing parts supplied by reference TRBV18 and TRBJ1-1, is NAGVMQNPRHLVRRRGQEARLRCSPMKGHSHVYWYRQLPEEGLKFMVYLQKENIIDESGMPKERFSAEFPKEGPSILRIQQVVRGDSAAYFCASSPQEGRGQPEAFFGQGTRLTVV.

CDR3 sequence: CASSFLTGTAYEQYF. The chain joins TRBV7-6 to TRBJ2-7; with no DNA, the TCRdb D assignment of TRBD1 cannot be verified. Germline-derived CDR1 and CDR2 are SGHVS and FNYEAQ. The CDR3 runs 15 residues.

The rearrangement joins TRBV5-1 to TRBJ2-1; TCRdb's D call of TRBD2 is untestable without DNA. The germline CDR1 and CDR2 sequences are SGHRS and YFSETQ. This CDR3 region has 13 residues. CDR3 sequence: CASSFGQRVQQFF. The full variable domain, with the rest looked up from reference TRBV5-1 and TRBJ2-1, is KAGVTQTPRYLIKTRGQQVTLSCSPISGHRSVSWYQQTPGQGLQFLFEYFSETQRNKGNFPGRFSGRQFSNSRSEMNVSTLELGDSALYLCASSFGQRVQQFFGPGTRLTVL.

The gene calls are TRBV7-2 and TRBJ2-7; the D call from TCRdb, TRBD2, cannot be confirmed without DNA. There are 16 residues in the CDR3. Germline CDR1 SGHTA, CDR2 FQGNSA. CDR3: CASRISSGGFSYEQYF.

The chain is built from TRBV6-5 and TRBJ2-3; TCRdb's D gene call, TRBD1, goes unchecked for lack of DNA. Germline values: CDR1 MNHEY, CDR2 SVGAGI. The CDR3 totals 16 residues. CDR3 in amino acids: CASSSTLTVSTDTQYF.

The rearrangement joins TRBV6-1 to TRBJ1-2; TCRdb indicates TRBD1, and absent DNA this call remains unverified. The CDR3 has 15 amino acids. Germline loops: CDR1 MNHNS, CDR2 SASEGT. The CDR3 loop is CASSSAGTQTYGYTF.

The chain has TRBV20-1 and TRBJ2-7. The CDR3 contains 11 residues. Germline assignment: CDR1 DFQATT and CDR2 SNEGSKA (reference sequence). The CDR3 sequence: CSARLNYEQYF.

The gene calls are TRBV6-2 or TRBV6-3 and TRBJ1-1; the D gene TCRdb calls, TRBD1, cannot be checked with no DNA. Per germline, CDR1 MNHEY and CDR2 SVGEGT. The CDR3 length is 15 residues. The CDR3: CASSENRGHHTEAFF.

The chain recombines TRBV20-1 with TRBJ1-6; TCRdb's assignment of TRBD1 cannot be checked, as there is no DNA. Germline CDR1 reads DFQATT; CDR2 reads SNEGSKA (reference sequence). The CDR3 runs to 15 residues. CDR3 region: CSAREPGLGNSPLHF.

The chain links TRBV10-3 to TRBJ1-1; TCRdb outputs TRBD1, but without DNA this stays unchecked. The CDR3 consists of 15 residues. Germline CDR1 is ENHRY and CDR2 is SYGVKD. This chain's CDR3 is CAIKYTGDPNTEAFF.

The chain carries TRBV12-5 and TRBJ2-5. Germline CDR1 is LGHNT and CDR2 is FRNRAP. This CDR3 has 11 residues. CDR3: CASGLAETQYF.

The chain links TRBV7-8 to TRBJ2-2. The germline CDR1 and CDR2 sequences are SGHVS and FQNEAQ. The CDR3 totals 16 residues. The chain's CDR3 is CASSPRGQLNTGELFF.

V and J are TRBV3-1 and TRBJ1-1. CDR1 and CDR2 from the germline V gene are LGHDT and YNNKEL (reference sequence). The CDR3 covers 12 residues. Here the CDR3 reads CASSQSHRGAFF.

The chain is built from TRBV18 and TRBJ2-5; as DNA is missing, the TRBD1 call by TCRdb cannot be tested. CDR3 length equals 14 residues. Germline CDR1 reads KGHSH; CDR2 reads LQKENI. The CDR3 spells CASSRSRDQETQYF.

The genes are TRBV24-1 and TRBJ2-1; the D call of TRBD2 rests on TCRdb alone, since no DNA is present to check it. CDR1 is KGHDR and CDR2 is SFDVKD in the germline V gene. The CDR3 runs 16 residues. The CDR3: CATSASDSRTYNEQFF.

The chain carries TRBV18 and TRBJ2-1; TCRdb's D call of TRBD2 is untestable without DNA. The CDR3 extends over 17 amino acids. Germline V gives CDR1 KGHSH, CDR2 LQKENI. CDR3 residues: CASRGLAGGLSYNEQFF.

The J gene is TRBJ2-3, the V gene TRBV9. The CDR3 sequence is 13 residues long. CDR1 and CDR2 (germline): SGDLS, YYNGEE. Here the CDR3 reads CASTSPYTDTQYF. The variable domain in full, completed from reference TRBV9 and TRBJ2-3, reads DSGVTQTPKHLITATGQRVTLRCSPRSGDLSVYWYQQSLDQGLQFLIQYYNGEERAKGNILERFSAQQFPDLHSELNLSSLELGDSALYFCASTSPYTDTQYFGPGTRLTVL.

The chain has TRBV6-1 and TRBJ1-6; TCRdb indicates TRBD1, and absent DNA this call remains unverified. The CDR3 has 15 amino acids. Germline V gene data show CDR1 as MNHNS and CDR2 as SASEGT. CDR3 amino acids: CASRGRDRHSSPLHF.